One and the same sample provided the 13 T cell receptor beta chains below, sequenced in a study of T cells in Graves' hyperthyroidism and ophthalmopathy. Amplification of TCR beta CDR3 regions was performed using RNA transcripts as template. HTBI primers were used for first-round RT-PCR of the TCR CDR3. TCRdb re-analysed the multiplex PCR reads in MiXCR, keeping a single row per CDR3 protein. The sample shows a few hundred thousand distinct CDR3 sequences, approximately 15% of them seen only once. The source material was blood. The receptors derive from a woman aged 18 to 35 with Graves' hyperthyroidism that later progressed to Graves' ophthalmopathy.

This clonotype was seen at least ten times. The chain carries TRBV28 and TRBJ2-1; TRBD2 matches at 11 bases. The CDR3 is 17 amino acids. J lost 0 bases, V lost 5 bases, and 6 bases had no gene match. Germline CDR1 reads MDHEN; CDR2 reads SYDVKM. CDR3 in DNA: TGTGCCAGCAGTCTGGGACTAGCGGAGAGCTCCTACAATGAGCAGTTCTTC. Translating it yields CASSLGLAESSYNEQFF.

The genes are TRBV11-2 and TRBJ1-6; a possible D gene is TRBD1 (5 bases). The germline V and J ends were trimmed by 2 bases and 8 bases, with 13 bases remaining between them. The CDR3 totals 15 residues. CDR1 and CDR2 (germline): SGHAT, FQNNGV. CDR3 protein: CASSLPQGTYSPLHF. The CDR3, as DNA: TGTGCCAGCAGCTTACCCCAGGGTACCTATTCACCCCTCCACTTT.

Regarding this clonotype: Given a much more abundant clone one base away, this may be a read error. This chain joins TRBV11-2 and TRBJ2-5; possible D gene TRBD1, 6 bases. Trimming pared 4 bases from V and 13 bases from J, leaving 13 bases between. CDR3 length: 11 residues. Germline values: CDR1 SGHAT, CDR2 FQNNGV. CDR3 region: CASSSTQGRYF. The CDR3 coding sequence is TGTGCCAGCAGCTCCACACAGGGTCGGTACTTC.

The sample holds a few counts of this clonotype. The chain employs TRBV6-1 and TRBJ1-2; weak D call: TRBD1 (5 bases). The CDR3 length is 12 residues. Trimming left V 6 bases short and J 8 bases short, with 13 bases between. Looked up from germline, CDR1 is MNHNS and CDR2 is SASEGT. For the CDR3, the DNA is TGTGCCAGCAGCCCACGGGGGTCGGGCTACACCTTC. It translates to CASSPRGSGYTF.

This clonotype came up many times. This chain uses TRBV9 with TRBJ2-1; 8 nucleotides line up with TRBD1. Germline CDR1 and CDR2: SGDLS and YYNGEE. The CDR3 has 16 residues. The V gene end was trimmed by 3 bases and the J gene end by 4 bases; junction bases not matched to a gene: 9. CDR3: CASSAAQGAIYNEQFF. The CDR3 DNA reads TGTGCCAGCAGCGCCGCGCAGGGGGCGATATACAATGAGCAGTTCTTC. Full variable domain (remainder filled in from reference TRBV9 and TRBJ2-1): DSGVTQTPKHLITATGQRVTLRCSPRSGDLSVYWYQQSLDQGLQFLIQYYNGEERAKGNILERFSAQQFPDLHSELNLSSLELGDSALYFCASSAAQGAIYNEQFFGPGTRLTVL.

There are many counts of this clonotype. The J gene is TRBJ2-5, the V gene TRBV11-2; D call uncertain. This CDR3 comprises 15 residues. Looked up from germline, CDR1 is SGHAT and CDR2 is FQNNGV. The V end lost 0 bases, the J end lost 2 bases, and 10 bases lay between the germline ends. The CDR3 reads CASSLDYTAQETQYF. The DNA for the CDR3 is TGTGCCAGCAGCTTAGATTACACAGCTCAAGAGACCCAGTACTTC.

This clonotype was found a few times. J is TRBJ2-2 and V is TRBV6-1; 11 nucleotides agree with TRBD2. From germline, CDR1 is MNHNS and CDR2 SASEGT. The CDR3 totals 17 residues. The V gene end was trimmed by 5 bases and the J gene end by 6 bases; junction bases not matched to a gene: 11. CDR3 residues: CASSHNPPGLAAGELFF. As DNA, the CDR3 is TGTGCCAGCAGTCACAACCCGCCGGGACTAGCGGCCGGGGAGCTGTTTTTT.

The CDR3 nucleotides are TGTGCCAGCAGCCCCCCCGGGCACGCTGAAGCTTTCTTT. Translating gives CASSPPGHAEAFF. The V call is TRBV4-2, the J call TRBJ1-1; D gene unclear. The CDR3 runs 13 residues. In germline, CDR1 is LGHNA, CDR2 YNFKEQ. V shed 4 bases and J shed 6 bases, with 12 bases lying between them.

This clonotype was seen at least ten times. The rearrangement joins TRBV12-3 or TRBV12-4 to TRBJ1-5; D gene ambiguous. Trimming removed 8 bases from V and 7 bases from J, with 15 bases in between. This CDR3 region has 13 residues. The CDR3 is CASLPGPPQPQHF. The CDR3 region has the DNA TGTGCCAGCCTCCCTGGGCCACCACAGCCCCAGCATTTT.

The sample holds a few counts of this clonotype. V gene TRBV4-2 combines with J gene TRBJ1-1; 11 bases are a match to TRBD1. The CDR3 is made up of 16 amino acids. Germline loops: CDR1 LGHNA, CDR2 YNFKEQ. The ends lost 0 bases at V and 3 bases at J; junction bases unmatched: 3. CDR3 in DNA: TGTGCCAGCAGCCAAGATAGGGACAGGGGGTACACTGAAGCTTTCTTT. It is translated as CASSQDRDRGYTEAFF.

The chain carries TRBV7-8 and TRBJ2-6; the D is unclear. Trimming shortened V by 1 base and J by 2 bases, and 6 bases separated the two germline ends. There are 15 residues in the CDR3. CDR1 is SGHVS and CDR2 is FQNEAQ in the germline V gene. The CDR3 DNA is TGTGCCAGCAGCTTAGGCAGAACTGGGGCCAACGTCCTGACTTTC. Its translation: CASSLGRTGANVLTF.

This clonotype was counted between two and nine times. This sequence joins TRBV30 and TRBJ2-5; TRBD1 is a possible D gene (7 bases). V was shortened by 2 bases and J by 4 bases, with 11 bases between the two germline ends. The V gene's germline CDR1 is GTSNPN and CDR2 SVGIG (reference sequence). CDR3 length: 13 residues. Here the CDR3 DNA reads TGTGCCTGGAGTCTCAGGGGGGTAGAGACCCAGTACTTC. Its protein is CAWSLRGVETQYF.

This clonotype was recorded a few times. The V call is TRBV3-1, the J call TRBJ2-7; D is possibly TRBD2 (5 bases). Germline V gene data show CDR1 as LGHDT and CDR2 as YNNKEL (reference sequence). The CDR3 runs 13 residues. Trimming left V 1 base short and J 3 bases short, with 7 bases between. The CDR3 DNA is TGTGCCAGCAGCCAAGGGACTCTCTACGAGCAGTACTTC. The encoded protein is CASSQGTLYEQYF.